The clone carrying this TCR beta chain turned up a few times. The antigen remains undetermined. The data stem from a study of beta chain features in type 1 diabetes. Study-level results: Insertions were fewer and deletions more numerous at VDJ junctions in type 1 diabetes patients.

Each sorted population was over 95% pure. This CDR3 contains 14 residues. Trimming pared 6 bases from V and 4 bases from J, leaving 14 bases between. The germline CDR1 and CDR2 sequences are SGHRS and YFSETQ. Expressed TCRB transcripts were sequenced after all isolated RNA was converted to cDNA. Sequencing used immunoSEQ multiplex PCR; TCRdb keeps in-frame clones, though not all of them. The sample has more than 300,000 clones, less than 15% seen once; the top ten hold under 0.02%. Sequences were obtained from naive CD4+ T cells from blood. The genes are TRBV5-1 and TRBJ2-1; weak D call: TRBD1 (6 bases). This TCR was sampled from a young woman in good health. CDR3 sequence (DNA): TGCGCCAGCACTTACACGGGACAATACAATGAGCAGTTCTTC. Translation: CASTYTGQYNEQFF. The complete variable domain, with remaining parts taken from reference TRBV5-1 and TRBJ2-1, reads KAGVTQTPRYLIKTRGQQVTLSCSPISGHRSVSWYQQTPGQGLQFLFEYFSETQRNKGNFPGRFSGRQFSNSRSEMNVSTLELGDSALYLCASTYTGQYNEQFFGPGTRLTVL.